This T cell receptor beta chain was captured in a study of blood T cell repertoires in COVID-19. Study-level information: T cells, B-cell-depleted T cells, or PBMCs supplied cDNA or gDNA.

This CDR3 has 14 amino acids. V was shortened by 3 bases and J by 4 bases, with 11 bases between the two germline ends. Germline CDR1 and CDR2: SGDLS and YYNGEE. The data were produced by immunoSEQ multiplex PCR, yet TCRdb's version contains in-frame clones alone and is incomplete. The repertoire consists of about 200,000 clones, with 94% occurring once and the leading ten covering about 0.76%. Sequences were obtained from peripheral blood. The sequence came from a man younger than 45 with COVID-19, enrolled during active disease. V is TRBV9 and J is TRBJ1-3, with unresolved D. The CDR3 sequence: CASSARTKGNTIYF. CDR3 nucleotides: TGTGCCAGCAGCGCGCGAACGAAAGGAAACACCATATATTTT.